The clone carrying this TCR beta chain was recorded a few times. As yet, its antigen is unknown. The sample originates from a study of T cell repertoires in cytomegalovirus infection. TCRdb ran MiXCR on the reads and lists one entry per CDR3 protein. The data contain about 740,000 distinct CDR3 sequences, roughly 33% of them singletons. Germline assignment: CDR1 KGHSH and CDR2 LQKENI. The CDR3 has 14 residues. Trimming cost V 8 bases and J 1 base; bases outside gene matches: 8. This TCR derives from a human donor in good health (CMV status not recorded). Some clones in this sample may be carry-over from other donors' samples. The source was cultured PBMCs, collected from culture after CMV antigen stimulation. The chain joins TRBV18 to TRBJ2-7; 7 nucleotides line up with TRBD1. In DNA form, the CDR3 reads TGTGCCAGCGAAGGGAGACAGGGTTCCTACGAGCAGTACTTC. Protein: CASEGRQGSYEQYF.